One and the same sample provided the 27 T cell receptor beta chains below, sequenced in a study of shared clonotypes between healthy human individuals. Profiling relied on immunoSEQ multiplex PCR, and the TCRdb table lists in-frame clones only, not all of them. The data contain a few million clones, approximately 94% of them singletons. Sequencing was done on a sample of naive CD4+ T cells sorted from blood. As for subset: CD45RA+ positively selected. All receptors come from a man between 18 and 35 years old in good health.

The rearrangement joins TRBV9 to TRBJ2-5; D not resolved. Trimming removed 0 bases from V and 7 bases from J, with 13 bases in between. Germline CDR1 is SGDLS and CDR2 is YYNGEE. CDR3 size: 14 residues. DNA of the CDR3: TGTGCCAGCAGCGTAGGAGGTTTAGGCAGGACCCAGTACTTC. Translating it yields CASSVGGLGRTQYF.

On this clone: The junction departs from germline at one end; a sequencing error may be responsible. V is TRBV9 and J is TRBJ1-5, with unresolved D. Germline values: CDR1 SGDLS, CDR2 YYNGEE. The CDR3 runs 11 residues. CDR3 amino acids: CASGGNQPQQF. As DNA, the CDR3 is TGTGCCAGTGGCGGCAATCAGCCCCAGCAGTTT.

The chain links TRBV7-2 to TRBJ2-5; possibly TRBD2 for D (6 bases). Trimming left V 1 base short and J 2 bases short, with 14 bases between. Germline CDR1 SGHTA, CDR2 FQGNSA. The CDR3 loop spans 16 amino acids. The DNA for the CDR3 is TGTGCCAGCAGCTTAGTCCTAGCGCAACAACAAGAGACCCAGTACTTC. Translating gives CASSLVLAQQQETQYF. Complete variable domain (other parts from reference TRBV7-2 and TRBJ2-5): GAGVSQSPSNKVTEKGKDVELRCDPISGHTALYWYRQSLGQGLEFLIYFQGNSAPDKSGLPSDRFSAERTGGSVSTLTIQRTQQEDSAVYLCASSLVLAQQQETQYFGPGTRLLVL.

The V gene is TRBV5-1, the J gene TRBJ2-1; 13 nucleotides match TRBD2. V lost 2 bases, J lost 7 bases, and 6 bases stayed unmatched. The CDR3 is 16 residues long. CDR1 and CDR2 from the germline V gene are SGHRS and YFSETQ. The CDR3 is CASSFTSGGAVNEQFF. The CDR3 region has the DNA TGCGCCAGCAGCTTTACTAGCGGGGGGGCCGTAAATGAGCAGTTCTTC.

The CDR3 coding sequence is TGTGCCATCAGTGTTACTAGCGGGGCACACAATGAGCAGTTCTTC. Translating it yields CAISVTSGAHNEQFF. The V and J genes are TRBV10-3 and TRBJ2-1; 10 positions agree with TRBD2. The trim removed 4 bases at V and 5 bases at J, leaving 5 bases unmatched. CDR3 size: 15 residues. Germline loops: CDR1 ENHRY, CDR2 SYGVKD.

The chain joins TRBV30 to TRBJ2-5; 9 bases map to TRBD2. From germline, CDR1 is GTSNPN and CDR2 SVGIG (reference sequence). V shed 3 bases and J 2 bases; nucleotides not matched to a gene: 7. The CDR3 runs to 15 residues. The CDR3 protein is CAWSDFSGGQETQYF. The DNA of the CDR3 is TGTGCCTGGAGCGACTTTAGCGGGGGACAAGAGACCCAGTACTTC. The full variable domain, rest sourced from reference TRBV30 and TRBJ2-5, is SQTIHQWPATLVQPVGSPLSLECTVEGTSNPNLYWYRQAAGRGLQLLFYSVGIGQISSEVPQNLSASRPQDRQFILSSKKLLLSDSGFYLCAWSDFSGGQETQYFGPGTRLLVL.

The sample holds one count of this clone. This specimen includes other DNA sequences encoding the same CDR3. This rearrangement joins TRBV5-1 to TRBJ2-3; 12 bases are shared with TRBD1. The germline V gene encodes CDR1 SGHRS and CDR2 YFSETQ. The CDR3 runs 15 residues. The V segment lost 4 bases and the J segment 3 bases; nucleotides outside the gene matches: 3. Here the CDR3 DNA reads TGCGCCAGCAGCAAGGGACAGGGGGCTACAGATACGCAGTATTTT. This codes for CASSKGQGATDTQYF.

This rearrangement joins TRBV28 to TRBJ2-2; D remains unclear. The germline V and J ends were trimmed by 10 bases and 4 bases, with 19 bases remaining between them. Germline V CDR1 and CDR2: MDHEN, SYDVKM. This CDR3 spans 15 amino acids. CDR3 sequence (DNA): TGTGCCACCCTCCCCCCAACTCGGACCACCGGGGAGCTGTTTTTT. This codes for CATLPPTRTTGELFF. The full variable domain, completed using reference TRBV28 and TRBJ2-2, is DVKVTQSSRYLVKRTGEKVFLECVQDMDHENMFWYRQDPGLGLRLIYFSYDVKMKEKGDIPEGYSVSREKKERFSLILESASTNQTSMYLCATLPPTRTTGELFFGEGSRLTVL.

The V call is TRBV28, the J call TRBJ2-3; 9 nucleotides line up with TRBD1. From germline, CDR1 is MDHEN and CDR2 SYDVKM. This CDR3 is built from 16 residues. The V segment lost 5 bases and the J segment 2 bases; nucleotides outside the gene matches: 8. As DNA, the CDR3 is TGTGCCAGCAGTCCTTCGGGGACAGGGCACACAGATACGCAGTATTTT. Translating gives CASSPSGTGHTDTQYF.

CDR3 loop: CATASANHEQYF. The CDR3, as DNA: TGTGCCACAGCCTCAGCTAATCACGAGCAGTACTTC. The rearrangement joins TRBV28 to TRBJ2-7; D is unresolved. Deletions cut 10 bases from V and 5 bases from J, with 15 bases between. The germline V gene has CDR1 MDHEN and CDR2 SYDVKM. The CDR3 loop spans 12 amino acids.

The chain is built from TRBV11-1 and TRBJ2-3, with 10 nucleotides matching TRBD2. The CDR3 contains 15 residues. CDR1 is SGHAT and CDR2 is FQDESV in the germline V gene (reference sequence). V was pared by 1 base and J by 7 bases, with 5 bases of the junction left unmatched. This CDR3 is CASSLGAGGQNTQYF. The CDR3 bases are TGTGCCAGCAGCTTAGGAGCGGGGGGGCAAAATACGCAGTATTTT.

The CDR3 DNA sequence: TGTGCCAGCAGCCCCGGACAGGGAGCCGGCAATCAGCCCCAGCATTTT. It is translated as CASSPGQGAGNQPQHF. The rearrangement uses TRBV7-9 and TRBJ1-5; 8 nucleotides align to TRBD1. The trim removed 5 bases at V and 2 bases at J, leaving 8 bases unmatched. Germline CDR1 is SEHNR and CDR2 is FQNEAQ (reference sequence). This CDR3 spans 16 amino acids.

This clone has only a few counts. This chain links TRBV10-1 with TRBJ1-5; 10 bases match TRBD1. V was clipped by 6 bases and J by 7 bases; unmatched bases: 9. The CDR3 contains 15 residues. Germline V gives CDR1 WNHNN, CDR2 SYGVQD (reference sequence). The CDR3 loop reads CASSEGQGIGQPQHF. The CDR3 DNA is TGCGCCAGCAGCGAGGGACAGGGGATAGGACAGCCCCAGCATTTT.

As regards this clone: Distinct nucleotide sequences in the sample also encode this CDR3. V gene TRBV5-1 combines with J gene TRBJ2-7, with 10 bases fitting TRBD1. The length of the CDR3 is 15 residues. Per the germline V gene, CDR1 is SGHRS and CDR2 is YFSETQ. V was pared by 3 bases and J by 2 bases, with 5 bases of the junction left unmatched. As DNA, the CDR3 is TGCGCCAGCAGCTCACGACAGGGGGCACCCTACGAGCAGTACTTC. As protein: CASSSRQGAPYEQYF.

The V gene is TRBV6-6, the J gene TRBJ2-3, with 9 bases lining up with TRBD1. The J segment lost 0 bases and the V segment lost 7 bases, leaving 8 bases of the junction unmatched. The CDR3 runs to 16 residues. Germline V lookup: CDR1 MNHNY, CDR2 SVGAGI (reference sequence). Written as DNA, the CDR3 is TGTGCCAGCACCTTACTGGGACAGGGAAGCACAGATACGCAGTATTTT. Translating gives CASTLLGQGSTDTQYF.

This rearrangement joins TRBV5-1 to TRBJ2-1; D unresolved. Germline V gene lookup returns CDR1 SGHRS and CDR2 YFSETQ. The CDR3 contains 11 residues. Trimming cost V 6 bases and J 6 bases, with 7 bases left between them. CDR3 sequence (DNA): TGCGCCAGCAAAAAGGGCAATGAGCAGTTCTTC. This translates into CASKKGNEQFF.

Only one count was recorded for this clone. The chain couples TRBV7-9 to TRBJ1-6; unclear D gene. With 1 base removed from V and 9 bases from J, the gap between germline ends came to 10 bases. CDR1 SEHNR and CDR2 FQNEAQ come from the germline V gene (reference sequence). The CDR3 spans 14 residues. DNA for the CDR3: TGTGCCAGCAGCTTAGTTTCTCGGGCTTCACCCCTCCACTTT. Translated: CASSLVSRASPLHF.

This chain joins TRBV7-9 and TRBJ1-3; 8 nucleotides line up with TRBD1. V lost 1 base, J lost 0 bases, and 5 bases stayed unmatched. This CDR3 comprises 17 residues. Looked up from germline, CDR1 is SEHNR and CDR2 is FQNEAQ (reference sequence). In nucleotides, the CDR3 is TGTGCCAGCAGCTTAGTTGGGACAGGCTTCTCTGGAAACACCATATATTTT. This sequence encodes CASSLVGTGFSGNTIYF.

V is TRBV5-6 and J is TRBJ1-5; D possibly corresponds to TRBD1 (6 bases). From germline, CDR1 is SGHDT and CDR2 YYEEEE. This CDR3 comprises 17 residues. Deletions cut 4 bases from V and 3 bases from J, with 20 bases between. In DNA form, the CDR3 reads TGTGCCAGCAGCCTTGGGGGCCGGACGTTGATCAATCAGCCCCAGCATTTT. Translating it yields CASSLGGRTLINQPQHF.

The chain combines TRBV2 with TRBJ1-2; D is unresolved. The CDR3 extends over 13 amino acids. Deletions cut 3 bases from V and 8 bases from J, with 13 bases between. Germline values: CDR1 SNHLY, CDR2 FYNNEI. Written as DNA, the CDR3 is TGTGCCAGCAGTGAGACGGAGGTAATCGGCTACACCTTC. Translating gives CASSETEVIGYTF.

V and J are TRBV27 and TRBJ1-3; TRBD1 matches at 8 bases. V lost 5 bases, J lost 2 bases, and 5 bases stayed unmatched. Germline V gives CDR1 MNHEY, CDR2 SMNVEV (reference sequence). This CDR3 has 15 residues. The CDR3 sequence is CASSVTGAAGNTIYF. DNA for the CDR3: TGTGCCAGCAGTGTGACAGGGGCGGCTGGAAACACCATATATTTT.

The chain recombines TRBV27 with TRBJ1-2; D unclear. CDR1 is MNHEY, CDR2 SMNVEV, per germline (reference sequence). This CDR3 comprises 14 residues. V lost 6 bases to trimming and J lost 4 bases, with 15 bases between them. The CDR3 loop is CASSPSVGPYGYTF. CDR3 DNA sequence: TGTGCCAGCAGCCCATCGGTGGGTCCCTATGGCTACACCTTC.

The V gene is TRBV28, the J gene TRBJ1-5; TRBD1 matches 9 bases. The CDR3 is 15 residues long. The germline CDR1 and CDR2 sequences are MDHEN and SYDVKM. V gave up 6 bases and J gave up 4 bases; unmatched junction bases: 7. The CDR3 spells CASRHSGTGNQPQHF. CDR3 nucleotide sequence: TGTGCCAGCAGACATTCCGGGACAGGGAATCAGCCCCAGCATTTT.

The chain joins TRBV7-2 to TRBJ2-7, with TRBD2 identical over 7 bases. The germline gives CDR1 SGHTA, CDR2 FQGNSA. The CDR3 contains 17 residues. V lost 4 bases to trimming and J lost 1 base; unmatched junction nucleotides: 13. CDR3: CASSSRPGLAVSYEQYF. The CDR3 DNA reads TGTGCCAGCAGCTCCAGACCGGGGCTAGCGGTTTCCTACGAGCAGTACTTC.

The chain couples TRBV28 to TRBJ1-2, with 10 bases fitting TRBD1. The CDR3 is 16 amino acids. The V and J ends lost 6 bases and 4 bases, in that order; junction bases with no gene match: 11. The germline gives CDR1 MDHEN, CDR2 SYDVKM. This chain's CDR3 is CASRAPGTGDFYGYTF. CDR3 bases: TGTGCCAGCAGAGCCCCCGGGACAGGGGATTTCTATGGCTACACCTTC.

The V and J genes are TRBV11-2 and TRBJ1-1; D might be TRBD1 (5 bases). This CDR3 contains 17 residues. V lost 1 base, J lost 2 bases, and 17 bases lay in between. CDR1 and CDR2 (germline): SGHAT, FQNNGV. In DNA, the CDR3 is TGTGCCAGCAGCTTAGCCCGCTGGTCAGGGCTTAACACTGAAGCTTTCTTT. Amino acid sequence: CASSLARWSGLNTEAFF.

Comment on this clone: In the same sample, other DNA sequences code for this CDR3. The J gene is TRBJ1-5, the V gene TRBV28, with 11 bases that match TRBD1. This CDR3 has 14 residues. Looked up from germline, CDR1 is MDHEN and CDR2 is SYDVKM. The J segment lost 7 bases and the V segment lost 4 bases, leaving 3 bases of the junction unmatched. The CDR3 DNA sequence: TGTGCCAGCAGTTCGGGACAGGGGGGACAGCCCCAGCATTTT. This sequence encodes CASSSGQGGQPQHF.